This T cell receptor beta chain comes out of a study of read filtering for tumor transcriptome and immune sequencing. Whole-study context: Among patients, 17 to 20 were male and more than 12 female, aged about 45 to 90 (mean around 66).

Germline V gene sequence: CDR1 DFQATT, CDR2 SNEGSKA (reference sequence). This CDR3 spans 14 amino acids. J was trimmed by 5 bases and V by 6 bases; bases with no gene match: 10. In this sample, this clonotype turned up many times. The library was built from about 400 ng RNA with molecular barcoded adaptors for alpha/delta and beta/gamma chains. TCRdb redid the calling of the reads with MiXCR, one entry per CDR3 protein. In the table there are 43,000 or so distinct CDR3 sequences, roughly 12% of which are singletons. This TCR derives from a donor over 35 with multiple myeloma. The chain recombines TRBV20-1 with TRBJ2-3; 8 bases agree with TRBD2. Sequenced: a population of CD138-negative cells sorted from bone marrow. This chain's CDR3 is CSAASAGVGDTQYF. In DNA form, the CDR3 reads TGCAGTGCCGCCTCAGCGGGAGTTGGAGATACGCAGTATTTT.